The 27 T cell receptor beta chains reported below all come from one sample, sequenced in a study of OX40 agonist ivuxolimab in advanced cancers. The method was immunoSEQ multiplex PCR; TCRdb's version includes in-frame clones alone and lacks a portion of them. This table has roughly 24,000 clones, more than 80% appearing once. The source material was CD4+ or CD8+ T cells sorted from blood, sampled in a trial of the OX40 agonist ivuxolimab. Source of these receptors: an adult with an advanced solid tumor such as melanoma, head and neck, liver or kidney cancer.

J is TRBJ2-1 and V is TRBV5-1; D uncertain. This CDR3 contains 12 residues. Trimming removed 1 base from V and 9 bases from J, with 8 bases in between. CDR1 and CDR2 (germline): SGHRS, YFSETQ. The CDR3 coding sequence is TGCGCCAGCAGCTTGATGGGCGGTGAGCAGTTCTTC. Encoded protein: CASSLMGGEQFF.

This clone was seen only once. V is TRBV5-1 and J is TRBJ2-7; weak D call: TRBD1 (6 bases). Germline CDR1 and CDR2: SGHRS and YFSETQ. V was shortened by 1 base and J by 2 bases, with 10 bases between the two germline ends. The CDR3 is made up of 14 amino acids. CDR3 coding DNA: TGCGCCAGCAGCTTGACAGGGCCTACCTACGAGCAGTACTTC. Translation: CASSLTGPTYEQYF.

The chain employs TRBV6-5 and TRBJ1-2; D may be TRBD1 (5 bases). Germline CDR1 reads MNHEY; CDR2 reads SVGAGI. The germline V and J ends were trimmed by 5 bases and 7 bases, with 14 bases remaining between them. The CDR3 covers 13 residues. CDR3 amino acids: CASSPGVLAGYTF. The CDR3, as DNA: TGTGCCAGCAGTCCGGGGGTCCTGGCTGGCTACACCTTC.

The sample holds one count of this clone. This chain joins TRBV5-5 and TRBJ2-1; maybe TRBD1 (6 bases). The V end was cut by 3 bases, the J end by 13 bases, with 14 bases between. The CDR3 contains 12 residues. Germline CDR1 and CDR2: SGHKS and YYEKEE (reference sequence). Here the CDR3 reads CASSSDSHIQFF. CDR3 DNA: TGTGCCAGCAGCTCGGACAGCCATATCCAGTTCTTC. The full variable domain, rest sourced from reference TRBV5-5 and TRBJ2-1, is DAGVTQSPTHLIKTRGQQVTLRCSPISGHKSVSWYQQVLGQGPQFIFQYYEKEERGRGNFPDRFSARQFPNYSSELNVNALLLGDSALYLCASSSDSHIQFFGPGTRLTVL.

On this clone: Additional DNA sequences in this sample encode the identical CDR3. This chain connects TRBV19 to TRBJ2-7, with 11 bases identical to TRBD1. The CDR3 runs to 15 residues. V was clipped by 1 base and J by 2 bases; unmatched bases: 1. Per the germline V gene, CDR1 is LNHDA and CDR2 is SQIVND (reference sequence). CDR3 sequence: CASSIAGQGAYEQYF. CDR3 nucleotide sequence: TGTGCCAGTAGTATAGCGGGACAGGGGGCCTACGAGCAGTACTTC. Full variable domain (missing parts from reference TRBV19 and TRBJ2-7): DGGITQSPKYLFRKEGQNVTLSCEQNLNHDAMYWYRQDPGQGLRLIYYSQIVNDFQKGDIAEGYSVSREKKESFPLTVTSAQKNPTAFYLCASSIAGQGAYEQYFGPGTRLTVT.

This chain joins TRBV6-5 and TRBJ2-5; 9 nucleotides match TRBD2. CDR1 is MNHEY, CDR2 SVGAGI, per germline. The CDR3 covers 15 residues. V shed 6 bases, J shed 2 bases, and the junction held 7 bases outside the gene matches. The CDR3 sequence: CASSLGTSIQETQYF. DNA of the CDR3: TGTGCCAGCAGCCTCGGGACTAGCATTCAAGAGACCCAGTACTTC.

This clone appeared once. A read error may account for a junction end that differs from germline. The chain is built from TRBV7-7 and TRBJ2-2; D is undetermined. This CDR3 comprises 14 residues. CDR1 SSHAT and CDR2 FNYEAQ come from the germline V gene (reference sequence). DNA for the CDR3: TGTGCTAGCAGCTTAGAACCGCACGACGGGGAGCTGTTTTTT. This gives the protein CASSLEPHDGELFF. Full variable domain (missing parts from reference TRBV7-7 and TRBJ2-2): GAGVSQSPRYKVTKRGQDVTLRCDPISSHATLYWYQQALGQGPEFLTYFNYEAQPDKSGLPSDRFSAERPEGSISTLTIQRTEQRDSAMYRCASSLEPHDGELFFGEGSRLTVL.

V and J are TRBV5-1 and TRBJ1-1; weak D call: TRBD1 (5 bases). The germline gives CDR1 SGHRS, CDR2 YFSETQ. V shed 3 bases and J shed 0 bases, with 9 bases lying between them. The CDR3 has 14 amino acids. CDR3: CASSWTIMNTEAFF. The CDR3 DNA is TGCGCCAGCAGCTGGACAATTATGAACACTGAAGCTTTCTTT.

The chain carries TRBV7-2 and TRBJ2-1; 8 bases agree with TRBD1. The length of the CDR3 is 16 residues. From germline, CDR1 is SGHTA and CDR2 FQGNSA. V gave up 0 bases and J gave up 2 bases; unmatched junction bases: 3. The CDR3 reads CASSLASGQAYNEQFF. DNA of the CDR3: TGTGCCAGCAGCTTAGCCTCGGGACAGGCCTACAATGAGCAGTTCTTC.

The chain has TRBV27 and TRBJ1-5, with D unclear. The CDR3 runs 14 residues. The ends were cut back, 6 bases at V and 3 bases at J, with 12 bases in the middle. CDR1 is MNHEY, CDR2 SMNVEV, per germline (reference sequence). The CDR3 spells CASRSSGYNQPQHF. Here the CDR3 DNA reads TGTGCCAGCAGGAGTTCGGGGTACAATCAGCCCCAGCATTTT.

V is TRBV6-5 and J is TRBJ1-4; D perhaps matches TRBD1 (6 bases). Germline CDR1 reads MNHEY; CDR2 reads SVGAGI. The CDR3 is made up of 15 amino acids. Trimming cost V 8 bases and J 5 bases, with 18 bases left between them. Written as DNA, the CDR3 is TGTGCCAGCCGGGACATCAGAAAGGGGAATGAAAAACTGTTTTTT. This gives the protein CASRDIRKGNEKLFF.

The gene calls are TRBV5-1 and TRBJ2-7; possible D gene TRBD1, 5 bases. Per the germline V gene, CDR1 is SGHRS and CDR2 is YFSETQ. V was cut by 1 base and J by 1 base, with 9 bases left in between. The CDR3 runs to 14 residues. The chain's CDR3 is CASSLYAGSYEQYF. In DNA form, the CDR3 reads TGCGCCAGCAGCTTGTATGCAGGGTCCTACGAGCAGTACTTC.

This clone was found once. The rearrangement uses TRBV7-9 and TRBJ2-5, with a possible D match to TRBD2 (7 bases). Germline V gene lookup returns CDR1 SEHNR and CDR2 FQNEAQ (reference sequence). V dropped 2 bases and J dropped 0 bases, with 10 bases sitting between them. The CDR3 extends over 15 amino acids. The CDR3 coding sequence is TGTGCCAGCAGCTTAACGGGGGGCAACCAAGAGACCCAGTACTTC. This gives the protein CASSLTGGNQETQYF.

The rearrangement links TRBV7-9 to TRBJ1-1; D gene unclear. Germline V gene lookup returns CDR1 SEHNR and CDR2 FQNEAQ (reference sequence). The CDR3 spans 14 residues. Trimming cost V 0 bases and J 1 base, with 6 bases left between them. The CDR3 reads CASSLASQNTEAFF. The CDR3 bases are TGTGCCAGCAGCTTAGCGTCACAGAACACTGAAGCTTTCTTT.

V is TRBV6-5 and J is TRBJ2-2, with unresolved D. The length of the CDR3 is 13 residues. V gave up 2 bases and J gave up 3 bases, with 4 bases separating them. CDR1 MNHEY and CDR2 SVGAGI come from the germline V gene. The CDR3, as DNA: TGTGCCAGCAGTTACAGGGACACCGGGGAGCTGTTTTTT. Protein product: CASSYRDTGELFF.

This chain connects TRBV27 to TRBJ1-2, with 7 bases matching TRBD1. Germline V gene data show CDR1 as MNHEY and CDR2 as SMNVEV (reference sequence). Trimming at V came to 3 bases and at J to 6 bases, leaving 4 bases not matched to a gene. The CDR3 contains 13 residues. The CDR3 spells CASSFTGANGYTF. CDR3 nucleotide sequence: TGTGCCAGCAGTTTCACAGGGGCTAATGGCTACACCTTC.

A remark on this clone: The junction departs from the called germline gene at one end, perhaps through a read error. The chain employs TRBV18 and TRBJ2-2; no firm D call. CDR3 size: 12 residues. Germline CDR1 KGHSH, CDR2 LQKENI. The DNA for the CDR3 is TGTGCCAGCCCACCACGAGGCGGGGAGCTGTTTTTT. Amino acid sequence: CASPPRGGELFF.

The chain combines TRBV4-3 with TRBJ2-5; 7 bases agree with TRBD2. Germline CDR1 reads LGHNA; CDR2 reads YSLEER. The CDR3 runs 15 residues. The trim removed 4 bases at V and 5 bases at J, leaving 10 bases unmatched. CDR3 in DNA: TGCGCCAGCAGCCCTGGTGGGGGGGATTGGGAGACCCAGTACTTC. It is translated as CASSPGGGDWETQYF.

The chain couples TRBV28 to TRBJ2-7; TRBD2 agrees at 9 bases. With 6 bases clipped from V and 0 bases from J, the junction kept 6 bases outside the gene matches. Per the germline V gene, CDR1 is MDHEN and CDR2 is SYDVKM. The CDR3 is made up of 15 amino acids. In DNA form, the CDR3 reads TGTGCCAGCAGCCTCCTAGCGGGACTCTCCTACGAGCAGTACTTC. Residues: CASSLLAGLSYEQYF.

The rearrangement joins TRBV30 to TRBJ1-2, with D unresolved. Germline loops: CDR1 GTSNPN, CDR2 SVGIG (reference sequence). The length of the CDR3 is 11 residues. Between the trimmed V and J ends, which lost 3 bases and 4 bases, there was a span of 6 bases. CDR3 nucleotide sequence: TGTGCCTGGAGCGGATCCTATGGCTACACCTTC. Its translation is CAWSGSYGYTF.

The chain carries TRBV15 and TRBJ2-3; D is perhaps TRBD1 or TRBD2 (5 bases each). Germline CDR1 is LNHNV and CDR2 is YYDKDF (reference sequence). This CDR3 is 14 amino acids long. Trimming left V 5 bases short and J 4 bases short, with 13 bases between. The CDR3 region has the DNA TGTGCCACCAGCTGGGGGATAGGGGCAGATACGCAGTATTTT. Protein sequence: CATSWGIGADTQYF. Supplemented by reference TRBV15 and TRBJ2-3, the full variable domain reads DAMVIQNPRYQVTQFGKPVTLSCSQTLNHNVMYWYQQKSSQAPKLLFHYYDKDFNNEADTPDNFQSRRPNTSFCFLDIRSPGLGDTAMYLCATSWGIGADTQYFGPGTRLTVL.

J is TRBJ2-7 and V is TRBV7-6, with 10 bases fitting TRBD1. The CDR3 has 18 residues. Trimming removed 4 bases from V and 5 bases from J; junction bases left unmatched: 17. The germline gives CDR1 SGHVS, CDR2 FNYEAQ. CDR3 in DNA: TGTGCCAGCAGCTCCGCCGGACACGGGACAGGGGATTTCCACGAGCAGTACTTC. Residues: CASSSAGHGTGDFHEQYF.

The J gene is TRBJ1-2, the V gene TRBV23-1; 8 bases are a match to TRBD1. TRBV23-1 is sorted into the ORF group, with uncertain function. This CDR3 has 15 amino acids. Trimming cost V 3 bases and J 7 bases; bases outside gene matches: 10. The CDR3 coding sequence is TGCGCCAGCAGTCATTTTAGCAGGGGGCCGTCTGGCTACACCTTC. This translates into CASSHFSRGPSGYTF.

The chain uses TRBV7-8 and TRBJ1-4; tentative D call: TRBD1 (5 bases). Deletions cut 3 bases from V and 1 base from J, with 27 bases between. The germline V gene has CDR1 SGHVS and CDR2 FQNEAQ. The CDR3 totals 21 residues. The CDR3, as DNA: TGTGCCAGCAGCTTCTTCCCCGGGCTTGATATCGGGGGTGGAACTAATGAAAAACTGTTTTTT. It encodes CASSFFPGLDIGGGTNEKLFF.

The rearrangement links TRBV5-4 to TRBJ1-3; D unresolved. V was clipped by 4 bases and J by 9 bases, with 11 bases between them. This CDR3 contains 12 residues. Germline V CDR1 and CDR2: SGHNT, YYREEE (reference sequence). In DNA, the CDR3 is TGTGCCAGCAGCCCCTCGGGAGGCACCATATATTTT. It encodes CASSPSGGTIYF.

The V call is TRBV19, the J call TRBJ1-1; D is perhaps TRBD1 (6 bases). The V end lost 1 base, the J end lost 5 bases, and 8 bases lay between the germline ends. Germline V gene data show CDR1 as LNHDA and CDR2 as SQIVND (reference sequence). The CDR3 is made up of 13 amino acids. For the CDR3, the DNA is TGTGCCAGTAGTATAGGCGGACAGACTGAAGCTTTCTTT. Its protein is CASSIGGQTEAFF.

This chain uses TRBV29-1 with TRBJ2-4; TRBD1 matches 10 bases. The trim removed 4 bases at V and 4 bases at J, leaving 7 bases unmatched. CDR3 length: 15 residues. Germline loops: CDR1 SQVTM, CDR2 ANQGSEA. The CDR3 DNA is TGCAGCGTTGTCATTCCGGGACAGGGGAAAAACATTCAGTACTTC. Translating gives CSVVIPGQGKNIQYF.